This TCR beta chain derives from a study of control samples from healthy donors and cancer patients (dated by TCRdb to 2018 to 2020). The library was made by the immunoSEQ multiplex PCR assay. This is the immuneACCESS table as TCRdb keeps it, with only in-frame sequences that have V and J called. A part of the clones is gone; compared with another copy, unresolved V genes explain less than half, and the rest is unexplained. The sample table lists 95,000 to 130,000 clones, around 91% of them with a count of one. The ten largest clones add up to about 1.1% of the sample. Taken from cysteine to phenylalanine, the CDR3 has 15 residues. Just CDR3 DNA is preserved here, 45 bases in frame from base 1. V lost 0 bases and J lost 9 bases; the stretch between them is 15 bases long. CDR1 and CDR2 are read off the germline V gene as LGHNA and YNFKEQ. This clone was observed a handful of times. Its recognized antigen is unknown. No base quality information exists; no much larger clone differs at one position.

This sequence uses TRBV4-2 and TRBJ2-1; a confident D gene designation cannot be given. The TCR comes from a woman between 45 and 60 years old with colorectal cancer. The sequencing input was PBMCs. The CDR3 protein is CASSQEGRVLAEQFF. DNA sequence: TGTGCCAGCAGCCAAGAAGGTCGTGTCCTGGCTGAGCAGTTCTTC.